This T cell receptor (beta chain) came from a study of blood T cell repertoires in COVID-19. Study-wide background: COVID-19 samples, acute and convalescent, were from the United States, Italy and Spain. PBMCs, B-cell-depleted T cells, or T cells were the source of the cDNA or gDNA that made up the material.

Original handling: Amplification with reference gene primers provided the estimates of nucleated cell counts. The repertoire was sequenced with immunoSEQ multiplex PCR; TCRdb's copy has only in-frame clones and lacks some. V, J and clone size derive from that table, while D and trimming were established from the DNA sequence. Of 150,000 or so clones in the sample, over 80% are singletons; the top ten hold 1.6%. V shed 3 bases and J 2 bases; nucleotides not matched to a gene: 7. Per germline, CDR1 MDHEN and CDR2 SYDVKM. The CDR3 is 15 residues long. This chain uses TRBV28 with TRBJ2-7, with 7 bases that match TRBD2. Sequencing was carried out using peripheral blood. This receptor was identified in a human donor in a cohort sampled during active COVID-19. For the CDR3, the DNA is TGTGCCAGCAGTTTCTCCAGCGGGACGACCTACGAGCAGTACTTC. It encodes CASSFSSGTTYEQYF.